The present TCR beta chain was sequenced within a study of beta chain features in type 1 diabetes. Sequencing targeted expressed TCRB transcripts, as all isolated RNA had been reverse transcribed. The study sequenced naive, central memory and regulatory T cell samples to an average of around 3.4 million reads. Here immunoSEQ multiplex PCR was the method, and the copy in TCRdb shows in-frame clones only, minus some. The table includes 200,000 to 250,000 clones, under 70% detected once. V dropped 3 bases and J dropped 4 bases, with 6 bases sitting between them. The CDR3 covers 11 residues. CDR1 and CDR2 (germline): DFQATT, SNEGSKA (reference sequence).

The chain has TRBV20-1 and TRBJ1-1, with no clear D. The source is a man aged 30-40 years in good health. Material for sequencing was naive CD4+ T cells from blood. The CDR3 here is CSASRSTEAFF. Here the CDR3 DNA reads TGCAGTGCTAGTCGAAGCACTGAAGCTTTCTTT.